One and the same sample provided the 18 T cell receptor beta chains below, sequenced in a study of memory CD4+ T cells and cytomegalovirus serostatus. The sort gate was single viable CD3+CD4+CD8-CD45RO+ cells for memory CD4+ T cells. This table comes from immunoSEQ multiplex PCR, and its TCRdb copy is limited to in-frame clones, with some not included. Of about 64,000 clones listed, around 77% are singletons. Sequenced input: memory CD4+ T cells from blood. The source of these receptors is an adult in good health and CMV-seronegative.

The chain uses TRBV29-1 and TRBJ2-5, with a tentative D call TRBD2 (5 bases). Deletions cut 4 bases from V and 5 bases from J, with 5 bases between. Per germline, CDR1 SQVTM and CDR2 ANQGSEA. The CDR3 contains 10 residues. The CDR3 DNA sequence: TGCAGCGTTGGCGGGGAGACCCAGTACTTC. As protein: CSVGGETQYF.

This chain uses TRBV11-2 with TRBJ2-1; 12 positions match TRBD2. Germline CDR1 SGHAT, CDR2 FQNNGV. This CDR3 is 16 amino acids long. Losses at the gene ends were 5 bases for V and 8 bases for J; bases not matched to a gene: 10. Here the CDR3 reads CASSGRLAGVVDEQFF. The CDR3 DNA follows: TGTGCCAGCAGCGGGCGACTAGCGGGAGTTGTGGATGAGCAGTTCTTC.

This clone showed up just a few times. The chain carries TRBV18 and TRBJ1-1, with D possibly matching TRBD1 (6 bases). V dropped 0 bases and J dropped 3 bases, with 11 bases sitting between them. The CDR3 has 15 amino acids. CDR1 is KGHSH, CDR2 LQKENI, per germline. CDR3 sequence: CASSPPGGGDTEAFF. The CDR3 bases are TGTGCCAGCTCACCACCCGGAGGGGGGGACACTGAAGCTTTCTTT. Using reference TRBV18 and TRBJ1-1 for the parts outside the CDR3, the full variable domain is NAGVMQNPRHLVRRRGQEARLRCSPMKGHSHVYWYRQLPEEGLKFMVYLQKENIIDESGMPKERFSAEFPKEGPSILRIQQVVRGDSAAYFCASSPPGGGDTEAFFGQGTRLTVV.

The chain is built from TRBV28 and TRBJ1-2; TRBD1 matches 7 bases. The length of the CDR3 is 15 residues. CDR1 and CDR2 (germline): MDHEN, SYDVKM. V shed 6 bases and J 7 bases; nucleotides not matched to a gene: 14. The CDR3 DNA is TGTGCCAGCAGCTCCCCGGCGCAGGGGGTTTTTGGCTACACCTTC. It translates to CASSSPAQGVFGYTF.

The CDR3 reads CASSPPGGRGRTDTQYF. CDR3 nucleotides: TGTGCCAGCAGCCCACCGGGGGGGCGGGGGCGCACAGATACGCAGTATTTT. V gene TRBV28 combines with J gene TRBJ2-3; 8 bases agree with TRBD2. CDR1 and CDR2 from the germline V gene are MDHEN and SYDVKM. The CDR3 is 17 residues long. V shed 6 bases, J shed 1 base, and the junction held 12 bases outside the gene matches.

This chain joins TRBV13 and TRBJ1-2; TRBD1 aligns across 10 bases. V lost 5 bases to trimming and J lost 2 bases; unmatched junction nucleotides: 8. The germline V gene encodes CDR1 PRHDT and CDR2 FYEKMQ (reference sequence). The CDR3 runs to 16 residues. CDR3 coding DNA: TGTGCCAGCAGCATCGGACAGGGGGTCGGCAACTATGGCTACACCTTC. Translating gives CASSIGQGVGNYGYTF.

This rearrangement joins TRBV21-1 to TRBJ2-3; the D call in the table, TRBD1, was not verified against the DNA. TRBV21-1 is an annotated pseudogene. The CDR3 sequence is 17 residues long. The CDR3 bases are TGTGCCAGCTTACCGCGAGGCAGGGAAGGTAGCACAGATACGCAGTATTTT. Amino acids: CASLPRGREGSTDTQYF.

There are a few counts of this clone. The genes are TRBV18 and TRBJ1-5; weak D call: TRBD1 (6 bases). Germline CDR1 is KGHSH and CDR2 is LQKENI. This CDR3 comprises 16 residues. The V and J ends lost 3 bases and 5 bases respectively, with 17 bases between them. The CDR3 sequence: CASSPRGGSRDQPQHF. CDR3 nucleotide sequence: TGTGCCAGCTCACCCCGAGGGGGGTCGAGGGATCAGCCCCAGCATTTT. The full variable domain, with the rest looked up from reference TRBV18 and TRBJ1-5, is NAGVMQNPRHLVRRRGQEARLRCSPMKGHSHVYWYRQLPEEGLKFMVYLQKENIIDESGMPKERFSAEFPKEGPSILRIQQVVRGDSAAYFCASSPRGGSRDQPQHFGDGTRLSIL.

The chain uses TRBV27 and TRBJ2-5, with D hard to call. Germline V gene sequence: CDR1 MNHEY, CDR2 SMNVEV (reference sequence). The CDR3 length is 12 residues. V shed 8 bases and J shed 5 bases, with 12 bases lying between them. CDR3 loop: CASADLGETQYF. The CDR3 DNA reads TGTGCCAGCGCAGACCTAGGCGAGACCCAGTACTTC.

This sequence joins TRBV18 and TRBJ2-7; 14 nucleotides align to TRBD2. After removal of 4 bases from V and 1 base from J, the junction contained 9 bases not matched to a gene. CDR1 KGHSH and CDR2 LQKENI come from the germline V gene. The CDR3 consists of 18 residues. CDR3 bases: TGTGCCAGCTCACTTAAGTATCGACTAGCGGGAGGGTCCTACGAGCAGTACTTC. Translating gives CASSLKYRLAGGSYEQYF.

The chain recombines TRBV5-4 with TRBJ2-2; 10 nucleotides agree with TRBD2. CDR1 is SGHNT and CDR2 is YYREEE in the germline V gene (reference sequence). The CDR3 has 15 amino acids. Germline trimming cut 4 bases from V and 5 bases from J; bases unmatched to any gene: 5. CDR3 loop: CASSPLAGETGELFF. For the CDR3, the DNA is TGTGCCAGCAGCCCCCTAGCGGGGGAGACCGGGGAGCTGTTTTTT.

This clone was found a few times. The rearrangement links TRBV6-5 to TRBJ1-3, with D unresolved. V gave up 4 bases and J gave up 0 bases, with 7 bases separating them. Germline loops: CDR1 MNHEY, CDR2 SVGAGI. This CDR3 region has 14 residues. The CDR3 nucleotides are TGTGCCAGCAGTTCCCCCAGCTCTGGAAACACCATATATTTT. The encoded protein is CASSSPSSGNTIYF.

The CDR3 reads CAWSFRTGSSPLHF. In DNA form, the CDR3 reads TGTGCCTGGAGTTTCAGGACAGGGAGTTCACCCCTCCACTTT. The chain links TRBV30 to TRBJ1-6, with 8 bases matching TRBD1. CDR3 length: 14 residues. Germline CDR1 GTSNPN, CDR2 SVGIG (reference sequence). The ends lost 2 bases at V and 9 bases at J; junction bases unmatched: 6.

There are a few counts of this clone. This chain uses TRBV19 with TRBJ2-2, with unresolved D. V lost 4 bases to trimming and J lost 1 base, with 4 bases between them. The CDR3 contains 13 residues. Germline V lookup: CDR1 LNHDA, CDR2 SQIVND (reference sequence). The CDR3 loop reads CASSTQNTGELFF. DNA of the CDR3: TGTGCCAGTAGTACGCAGAACACCGGGGAGCTGTTTTTT.

The genes are TRBV5-1 and TRBJ1-4, with unresolved D. The CDR3 spans 14 residues. Per germline, CDR1 SGHRS and CDR2 YFSETQ. V gave up 4 bases and J gave up 4 bases, with 11 bases separating them. CDR3 amino acids: CASSTDGRNEKLFF. As DNA, the CDR3 is TGCGCCAGCAGCACGGATGGCCGTAATGAAAAACTGTTTTTT.

This clone was recorded a few times. V usage is TRBV4-1 and J usage is TRBJ2-2; 13 bases are a match to TRBD2. V was clipped by 1 base and J by 4 bases; unmatched bases: 6. Looked up from germline, CDR1 is MGHRA and CDR2 is YSYEKL. The CDR3 is 18 amino acids. The CDR3 here is CASSQAGLAGVGTGELFF. CDR3 nucleotide sequence: TGCGCCAGCAGCCAAGCTGGACTAGCGGGAGTCGGCACCGGGGAGCTGTTTTTT.

Only a few counts were recorded for this clone. The chain is built from TRBV6-1 and TRBJ1-4; D not certain. CDR1 and CDR2 (germline): MNHNS, SASEGT. V was shortened by 3 bases and J by 8 bases, with 13 bases between the two germline ends. This CDR3 spans 14 amino acids. CDR3 DNA: TGTGCCAGCAGTGACGGGTTTGGATGGGAAAAACTGTTTTTT. This translates into CASSDGFGWEKLFF.

The V gene is TRBV18, the J gene TRBJ2-5; D is possibly TRBD1 (5 bases). Germline V gene lookup returns CDR1 KGHSH and CDR2 LQKENI. The length of the CDR3 is 13 residues. V gave up 3 bases and J gave up 2 bases, with 7 bases separating them. CDR3 protein: CASSPGLQETQYF. DNA for the CDR3: TGTGCCAGCTCACCGGGGCTACAAGAGACCCAGTACTTC.